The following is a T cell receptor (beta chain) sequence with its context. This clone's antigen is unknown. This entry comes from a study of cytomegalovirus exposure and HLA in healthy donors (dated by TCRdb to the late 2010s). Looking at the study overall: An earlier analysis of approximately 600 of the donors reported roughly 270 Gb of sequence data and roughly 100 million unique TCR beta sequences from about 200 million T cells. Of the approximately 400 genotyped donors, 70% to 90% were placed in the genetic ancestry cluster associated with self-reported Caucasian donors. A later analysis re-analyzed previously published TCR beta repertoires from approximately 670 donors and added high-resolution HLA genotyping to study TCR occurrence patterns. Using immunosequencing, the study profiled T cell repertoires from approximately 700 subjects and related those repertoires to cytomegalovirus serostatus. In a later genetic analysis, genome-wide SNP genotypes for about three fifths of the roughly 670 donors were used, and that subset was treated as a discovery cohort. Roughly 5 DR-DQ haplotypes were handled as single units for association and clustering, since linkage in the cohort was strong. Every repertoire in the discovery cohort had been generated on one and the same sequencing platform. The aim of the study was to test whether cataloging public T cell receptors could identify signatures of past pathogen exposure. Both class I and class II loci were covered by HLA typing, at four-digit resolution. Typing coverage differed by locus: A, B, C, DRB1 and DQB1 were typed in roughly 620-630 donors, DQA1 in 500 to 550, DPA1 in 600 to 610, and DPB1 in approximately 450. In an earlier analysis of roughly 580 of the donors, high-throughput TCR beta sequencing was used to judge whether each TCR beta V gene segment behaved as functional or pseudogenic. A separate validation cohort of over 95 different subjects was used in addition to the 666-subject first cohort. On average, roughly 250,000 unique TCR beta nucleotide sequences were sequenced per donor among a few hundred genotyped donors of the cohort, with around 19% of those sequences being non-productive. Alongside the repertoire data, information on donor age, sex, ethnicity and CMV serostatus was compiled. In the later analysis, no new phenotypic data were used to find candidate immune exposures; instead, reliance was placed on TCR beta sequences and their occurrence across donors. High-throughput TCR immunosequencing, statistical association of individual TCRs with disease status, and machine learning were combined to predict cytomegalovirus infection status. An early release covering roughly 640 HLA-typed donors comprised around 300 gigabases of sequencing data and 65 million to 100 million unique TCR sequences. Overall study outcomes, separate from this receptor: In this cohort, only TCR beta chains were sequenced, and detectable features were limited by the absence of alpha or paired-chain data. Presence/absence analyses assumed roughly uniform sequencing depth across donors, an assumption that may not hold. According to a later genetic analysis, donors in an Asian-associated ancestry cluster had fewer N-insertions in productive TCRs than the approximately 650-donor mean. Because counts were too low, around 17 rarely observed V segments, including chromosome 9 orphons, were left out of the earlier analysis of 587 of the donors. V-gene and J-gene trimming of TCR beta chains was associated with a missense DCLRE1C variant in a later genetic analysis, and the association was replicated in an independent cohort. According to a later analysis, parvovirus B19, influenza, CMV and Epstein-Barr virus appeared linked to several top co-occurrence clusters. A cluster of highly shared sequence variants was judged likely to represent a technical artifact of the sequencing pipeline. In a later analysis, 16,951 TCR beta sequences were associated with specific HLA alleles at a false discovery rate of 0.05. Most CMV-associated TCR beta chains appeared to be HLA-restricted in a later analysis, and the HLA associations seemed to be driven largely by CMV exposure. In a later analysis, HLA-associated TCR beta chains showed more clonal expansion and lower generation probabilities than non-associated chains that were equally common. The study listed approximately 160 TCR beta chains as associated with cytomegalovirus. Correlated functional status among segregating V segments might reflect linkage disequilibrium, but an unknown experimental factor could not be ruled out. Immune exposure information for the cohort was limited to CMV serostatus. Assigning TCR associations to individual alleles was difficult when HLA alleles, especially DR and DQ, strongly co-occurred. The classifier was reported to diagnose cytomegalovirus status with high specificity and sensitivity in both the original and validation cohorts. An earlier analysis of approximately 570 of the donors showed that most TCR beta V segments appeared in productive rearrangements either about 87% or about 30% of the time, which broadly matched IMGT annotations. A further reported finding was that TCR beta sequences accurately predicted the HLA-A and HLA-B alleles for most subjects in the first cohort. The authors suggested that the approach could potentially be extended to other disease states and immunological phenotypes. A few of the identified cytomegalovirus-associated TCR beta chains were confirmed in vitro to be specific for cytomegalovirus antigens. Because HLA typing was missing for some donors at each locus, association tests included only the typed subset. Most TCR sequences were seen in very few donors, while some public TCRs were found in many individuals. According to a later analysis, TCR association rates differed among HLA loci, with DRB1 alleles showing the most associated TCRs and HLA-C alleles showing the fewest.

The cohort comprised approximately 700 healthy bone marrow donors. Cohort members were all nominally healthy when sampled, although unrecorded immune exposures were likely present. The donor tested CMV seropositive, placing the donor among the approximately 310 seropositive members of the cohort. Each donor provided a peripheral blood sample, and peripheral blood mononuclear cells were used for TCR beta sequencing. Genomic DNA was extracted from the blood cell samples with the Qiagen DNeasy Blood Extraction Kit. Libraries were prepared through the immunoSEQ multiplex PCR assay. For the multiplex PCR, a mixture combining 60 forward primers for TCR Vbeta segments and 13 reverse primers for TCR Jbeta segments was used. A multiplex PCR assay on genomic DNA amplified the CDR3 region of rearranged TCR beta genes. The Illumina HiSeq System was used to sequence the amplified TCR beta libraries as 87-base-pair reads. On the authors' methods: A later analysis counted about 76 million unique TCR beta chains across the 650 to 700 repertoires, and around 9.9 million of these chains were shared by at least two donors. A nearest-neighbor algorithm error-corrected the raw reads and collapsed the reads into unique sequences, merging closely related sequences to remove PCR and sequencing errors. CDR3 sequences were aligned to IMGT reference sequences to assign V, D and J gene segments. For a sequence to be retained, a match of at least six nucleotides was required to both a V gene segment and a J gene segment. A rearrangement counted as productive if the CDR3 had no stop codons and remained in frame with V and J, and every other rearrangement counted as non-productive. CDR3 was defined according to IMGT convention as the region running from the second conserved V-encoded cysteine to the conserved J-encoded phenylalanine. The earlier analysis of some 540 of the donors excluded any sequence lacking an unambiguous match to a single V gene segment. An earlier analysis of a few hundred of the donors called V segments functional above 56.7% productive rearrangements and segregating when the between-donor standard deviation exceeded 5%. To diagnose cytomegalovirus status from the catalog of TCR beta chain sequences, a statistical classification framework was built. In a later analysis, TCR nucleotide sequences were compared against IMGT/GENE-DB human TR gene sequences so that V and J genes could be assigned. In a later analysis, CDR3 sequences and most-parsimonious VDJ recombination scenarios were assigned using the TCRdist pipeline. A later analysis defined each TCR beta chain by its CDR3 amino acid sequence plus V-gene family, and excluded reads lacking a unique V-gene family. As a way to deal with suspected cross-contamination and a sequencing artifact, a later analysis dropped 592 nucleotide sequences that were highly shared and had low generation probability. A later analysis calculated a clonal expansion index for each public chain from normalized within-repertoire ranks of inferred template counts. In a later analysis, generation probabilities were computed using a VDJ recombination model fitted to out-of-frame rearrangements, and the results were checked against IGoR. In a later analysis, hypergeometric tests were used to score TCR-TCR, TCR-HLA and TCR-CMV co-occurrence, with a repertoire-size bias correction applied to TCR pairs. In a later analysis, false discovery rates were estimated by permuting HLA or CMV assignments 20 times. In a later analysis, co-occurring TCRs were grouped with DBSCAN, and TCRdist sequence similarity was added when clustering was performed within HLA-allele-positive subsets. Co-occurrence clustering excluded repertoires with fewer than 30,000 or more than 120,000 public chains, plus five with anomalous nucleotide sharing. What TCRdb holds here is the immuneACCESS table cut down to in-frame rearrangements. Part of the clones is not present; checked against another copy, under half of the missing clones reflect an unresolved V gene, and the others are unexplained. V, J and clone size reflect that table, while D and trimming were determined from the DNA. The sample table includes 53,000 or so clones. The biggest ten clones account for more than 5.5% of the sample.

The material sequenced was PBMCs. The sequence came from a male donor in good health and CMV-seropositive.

DNA sequence: TGCGCCAGCAGGGATCCAAGGACTTCATTGGAGCAGTACTTC. Translated, it reads CASRDPRTSLEQYF. The sequence joins TRBV5-1 to TRBJ2-7; tentative D gene TRBD2, with 5 bases matching. From a lookup of the germline V gene, CDR1 and CDR2 are SGHRS and YFSETQ. The CDR3 contains 14 residues, cysteine and phenylalanine counted. The entry retains the CDR3 DNA only, 42 bases that are in frame from base 1. V loses 5 bases of germline sequence and J loses 7 bases, and the interval between the two ends is 19 bases.